This entry lists 7 T cell receptor beta chains sequenced from one sample in a study of T-cell reconstitution after alpha-beta-depleted transplantation in children. Researchers prepared the TCRbeta library using unique molecular identifiers, the study reports. From the PCR reads, TCRdb called clonotypes with MiXCR, one entry per CDR3 protein. Of hundreds of thousands of distinct CDR3 sequences listed, about 9.9% are singletons. Sequences were derived from peripheral blood, sampled 180 days after TCRalphabeta/CD19-depleted stem cell transplant. These receptors all come from a male patient aged 2-15 years who had a stem cell transplant for chronic granulomatous disease, so the T cells may come from the graft donor.

This clonotype showed up many times. The CDR3 is CAWSVSGAWGEQYF. CDR3 in DNA: TGTGCCTGGAGTGTATCCGGGGCGTGGGGCGAGCAGTACTTC. The chain has TRBV30 and TRBJ2-7, with D perhaps assigned TRBD1 or TRBD2 (5 bases each). The V end lost 0 bases, the J end lost 6 bases, and 15 bases lay between the germline ends. Looked up from germline, CDR1 is GTSNPN and CDR2 is SVGIG (reference sequence). The CDR3 has 14 residues.

This clonotype was recorded many times. This chain uses TRBV20-1 with TRBJ2-3; 9 nucleotides agree with TRBD2. Per germline, CDR1 DFQATT and CDR2 SNEGSKA (reference sequence). J was trimmed by 5 bases and V by 0 bases; bases with no gene match: 15. CDR3 length: 18 residues. The CDR3 region has the DNA TGCAGTGCTAGAGACCTGACTAGCGGTAAACTCTTCAGAGATACGCAGTATTTT. Residues: CSARDLTSGKLFRDTQYF.

This clonotype was seen only a few times. J is TRBJ2-5 and V is TRBV28; no clear D. CDR1 and CDR2 (germline): MDHEN, SYDVKM. There are 12 residues in the CDR3. With 5 bases removed from V and 5 bases from J, the gap between germline ends came to 9 bases. As DNA, the CDR3 is TGTGCCAGCAGTCCTCCGCGGGAGACCCAGTACTTC. Encoded protein: CASSPPRETQYF.

In its sample, this clonotype was seen many times. The V call is TRBV28, the J call TRBJ1-6, with D maybe TRBD1 (6 bases). The CDR3 runs 17 residues. V gave up 3 bases and J gave up 7 bases, with 19 bases separating them. Germline V gene lookup returns CDR1 MDHEN and CDR2 SYDVKM. This chain's CDR3 is CASSLGAAGGRNSPLHF. CDR3 bases: TGTGCCAGCAGTTTGGGGGCAGCGGGGGGTAGGAATTCACCCCTCCACTTT. The whole variable domain, remainder taken from reference TRBV28 and TRBJ1-6, is DVKVTQSSRYLVKRTGEKVFLECVQDMDHENMFWYRQDPGLGLRLIYFSYDVKMKEKGDIPEGYSVSREKKERFSLILESASTNQTSMYLCASSLGAAGGRNSPLHFGNGTRLTVT.

This clonotype was found many times. Here the CDR3 reads CASSPPGTKQETQYF. The CDR3 bases are TGTGCCAGCAGCCCGCCCGGGACAAAACAAGAGACCCAGTACTTC. The chain uses TRBV7-9 and TRBJ2-5; the D gene is possibly TRBD1 (6 bases). The CDR3 contains 15 residues. Per the germline V gene, CDR1 is SEHNR and CDR2 is FQNEAQ (reference sequence). Trimming cost V 5 bases and J 2 bases, with 15 bases left between them.

To note about this clonotype: This may be a read error, as it is one base from a much larger clone. No DNA is shown, since the ends of the CDR3 on it are uncertain; the CDR3 is the one TCRdb lists. This sequence joins TRBV12-3 or TRBV12-4 and TRBJ2-2; whether TRBD1, the table's D call, matches the DNA was not checked. The CDR3 length equals 15 residues, ends included. CDR3 loop: CDSSPGQVRFGELFF.

This clonotype was detected ten times or more. The V call is TRBV6-5, the J call TRBJ1-5, with 7 bases aligning to TRBD1. CDR1 and CDR2 from the germline V gene are MNHEY and SVGAGI. This CDR3 has 18 residues. The V and J ends lost 2 bases and 4 bases, in that order; junction bases with no gene match: 14. In nucleotides, the CDR3 is TGTGCCAGCAGTTACCTCGGAGGGGGGACAGCGGTTAATCAGCCCCAGCATTTT. Translation gives CASSYLGGGTAVNQPQHF.